This TCR beta chain was documented in a study of regulatory T cells in long-lasting Graves disease (dated by TCRdb to about 2021). Some background on the complete study: Antithyroid drugs had been taken for less than 3 months by newly diagnosed Graves' disease patients. A total of around 33 samples underwent TCR sequencing, from about 13 patients with persistent Graves' disease and 20 patients with newly diagnosed Graves' disease. The study was conducted in China and was registered as a clinical trial. Persistent Graves' disease patients were compared with newly diagnosed Graves' disease patients by peripheral blood TCR sequencing and RNA sequencing. Overall results and qualifications from the work: Sequencing and analysis were restricted to the TCR beta chain. Compared with newly diagnosed patients, persistent Graves' disease patients had lower TCR Shannon entropy and fewer highly expanded clones, which suggests clonal expansion. TRBV28, TRBJ1-2 and TRBJ2-5 were preferentially used in persistent disease, while TRBV20-1 and TRBJ2-1 were favored in newly diagnosed disease. Only peripheral blood was studied, because thyroid tissue, the primary lesion, was inaccessible. A larger number of public clonotypes was shared among persistent patients (about 2,700) than among newly diagnosed patients (roughly 1,000). As a limitation, the authors acknowledged that the small sample size may reduce accuracy.

Library preparation employed multiplex PCR. Sequencer: Illumina HiSeq 4000. iRepertoire HTBI primers and Arm-PCR amplification of CDR3 regions were used to construct TCR beta libraries. PCR products were gel purified before sequencing. Under the source paper's analysis protocol: Gene usage analysis of CDR3 amino acid clonotypes relied on the roughly 60 TRBV and around 14 TRBJ segments identified across samples. Filtered high-quality paired reads were merged into contigs using COPE and FqMerger. BLAST was used to align contigs to the IMGT TRBV, TRBD and TRBJ reference genes, and CDR3 was defined following IMGT. Any clonotype with a frequency above 0.1% was classified as a highly expanded clone. Repertoire diversity was measured by Shannon entropy, and V-J evenness by the Gini coefficient. Clonotypes shared by more than one individual were considered public. TCRdb passed the public sequencing reads through fastp at Q25 and MiXCR, retaining productive beta sequences. A single entry per CDR3 protein holds the most common genes and DNA from its merged rows. TCRdb's processing, not the authors' own work, is the source of the V and J calls. This sample comprises over 350,000 distinct CDR3 sequences, approximately 15% of them detected only once. The top ten constitute approximately 15% of the sample.

As encoded in the germline V gene, CDR1 is SGHVS while CDR2 is FNYEAQ. Relative to germline, V is 5 bases shorter and J is 7 bases shorter, with 5 bases between their ends. The CDR3 has 11 amino acids, counting the end cysteine and phenylalanine. Only the CDR3 region is kept as DNA, spanning 33 bases read in frame from base 1. This clonotype came up many times. Its specific antigen is unknown. No clone much larger than this one lies a single base away; base qualities are absent. The sample's time point label, decoded: newly diagnosed GD, antithyroid drugs for less than 3 months. RNA was extracted from PBMCs in TRIzol for both TCR sequencing and RNA sequencing. Graves' disease was diagnosed according to American Thyroid Association guidelines. The patients came from an endocrinology department in Xi'an, China. Each patient gave about 10 milliliters of peripheral blood, collected in an EDTA anticoagulant tube. PBMCs were isolated by Ficoll Paque Plus density gradient separation without further T cell sorting. An Agilent 2100 Bioanalyzer and agarose gel were used to check RNA quality, while a NanoDrop 2000 measured RNA concentration.

The same sample was also used in a study of T cells in Graves' hyperthyroidism and ophthalmopathy. The second study's authors report: A patient counted as having stable Graves' hyperthyroidism if no progression to ophthalmopathy occurred over 18 months of follow-up. Hyperthyroidism patients were newly diagnosed, had a disease duration of under 2 months, and were aged 18 to 65 years. The study excluded patients with uncontrolled infections, other autoimmune diseases, pregnancy or lactation. Diagnoses were based on clinical symptoms, serum thyroxine and TRAb, thyroid ultrasound and orbital computed tomography. For the first round of RT-PCR on the TCR CDR3, the HTBI primer set was used together with the Qiagen OneStep RT-PCR kit. Most expanded thyroid clonotypes (frequency above 0.001) were also found in blood, which suggests that blood repertoires may mirror thyroid immune responses. A model built on a 13 V-J signature distinguished ophthalmopathy from stable hyperthyroidism, reaching roughly 88% sensitivity and around 81% specificity in cross-validation and 80%/75% in testing. During validation, the model predicted progression to ophthalmopathy a median of approximately 6.5 months ahead of onset, with roughly 65% sensitivity and less than 85% specificity. A discovery cohort of roughly 100 patients, approximately 44 with Graves' ophthalmopathy and approximately 60 with stable Graves' hyperthyroidism, was used to find distinguishing TCR V-J signatures. Prospective prediction of ophthalmopathy was tested in an independent validation cohort of 18 to 20 hyperthyroidism patients and around 16 patients who later progressed to ophthalmopathy. The 95 to 100 discovery patients were randomly divided into training and test sets at a 7:3 ratio. In addition, the study compared T-cell repertoires in thyroid tissue and in blood from roughly six Graves' hyperthyroidism patients. After sampling, hyperthyroidism patients received methimazole starting at 30 mg daily, and ophthalmopathy patients received high-dose intravenous methylprednisolone. A second multiplex PCR round built the libraries, followed by size selection and purification. Libraries were sequenced paired-end with 100 bp reads on an Illumina HiSeq2000. SOAPnuke was used to process the raw data, throwing out any read that contained adapters or uncalled bases, had a mean Phred below 15, or lacked an exact constant-primer or identifier match. COPE v1.2.5 was used to merge the high-quality paired reads, and each unique nucleotide sequence was defined as a clonotype. MiTCR v1.1 was used to align the clonotypes against IMGT TRBV, TRBD and TRBJ reference segments. Only V-J combinations with frequency above 0.0001, covering roughly 99% of repertoires, were analysed. The TCS score was defined as the ratio of F50 (clonal expansion) to E x V (chaos), calculated using BLOSUM62-based TCRdist between CDR3 peptides within each V-J. Welch's t-statistics and random forest reduced roughly 530 V-J features to 13, which were used in a naive Bayes classifier (R e1071). No statistical method was used to set the sample size in advance, and investigators knew the group allocation. The paper describes TCR Vbeta CDR3 sequencing of about 140 peripheral blood samples, made up of 43 ophthalmopathy patients, roughly 75 hyperthyroidism patients and about 17 progressor patients.

The receptor was isolated from a woman aged 45-65 years with Graves disease. Donor details come from another sample of the same person, matched by shared clones. The receptor chain draws on TRBV7-6 and TRBJ2-2; too little of a D gene remains to name it. This material consisted of peripheral blood mononuclear cells (PBMCs), taken at new diagnosis, from a patient treated with antithyroid drugs. The sequenced DNA is TGTGCCAGCAGCCCCAGCGGGGAGCTGTTTTTT. This codes for CASSPSGELFF.